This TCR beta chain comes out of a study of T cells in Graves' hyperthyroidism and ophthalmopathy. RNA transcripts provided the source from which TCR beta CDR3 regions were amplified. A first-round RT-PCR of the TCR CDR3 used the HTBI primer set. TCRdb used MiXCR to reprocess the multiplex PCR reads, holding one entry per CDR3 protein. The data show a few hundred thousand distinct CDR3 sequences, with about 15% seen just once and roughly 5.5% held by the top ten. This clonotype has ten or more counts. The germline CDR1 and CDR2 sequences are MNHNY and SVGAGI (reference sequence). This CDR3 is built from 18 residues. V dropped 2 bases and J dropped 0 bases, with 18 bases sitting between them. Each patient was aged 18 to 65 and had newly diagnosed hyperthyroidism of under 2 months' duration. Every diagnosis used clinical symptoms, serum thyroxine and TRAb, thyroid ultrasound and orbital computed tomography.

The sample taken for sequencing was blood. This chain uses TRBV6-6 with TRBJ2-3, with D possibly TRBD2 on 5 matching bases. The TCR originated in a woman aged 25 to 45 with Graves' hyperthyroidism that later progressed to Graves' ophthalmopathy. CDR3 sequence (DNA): TGTGCCAGCAGTTACGGAGGAGGAAGAGGTTATAGCACAGATACGCAGTATTTT. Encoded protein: CASSYGGGRGYSTDTQYF.